The 10 T cell receptor beta chains given below trace back to one sample, sequenced in a study of OX40 agonist ivuxolimab in advanced cancers. Clones were read by immunoSEQ multiplex PCR, and TCRdb kept only the in-frame ones, dropping some. This sample yields about 77,000 clones, of which over 70% are seen a single time; 4% to 6% belongs to the top ten. The sample here was CD4+ or CD8+ T cells sorted from blood, taken in a trial of the OX40 agonist ivuxolimab. All receptors derive from an adult with an advanced solid tumor such as melanoma, head and neck, liver or kidney cancer.

The rearrangement links TRBV7-8 to TRBJ1-3; 11 nucleotides match TRBD1. The J segment lost 0 bases and the V segment lost 5 bases, leaving 3 bases of the junction unmatched. The CDR3 is 16 amino acids. Germline V gives CDR1 SGHVS, CDR2 FQNEAQ. The CDR3, as DNA: TGTGCCAGCAGCCAAGGACAGGGGGCCTCTGGAAACACCATATATTTT. This codes for CASSQGQGASGNTIYF.

The CDR3 DNA reads TGTGCCAGCAGGAAATACAATGAGCAGTTCTTC. Its protein product is CASRKYNEQFF. This chain uses TRBV28 with TRBJ2-1; no reliable D call. The V gene lost 6 bases and the J gene lost 4 bases, with 4 bases spanning the gap. CDR1 MDHEN and CDR2 SYDVKM come from the germline V gene. The CDR3 sequence is 11 residues long.

The rearrangement uses TRBV9 and TRBJ1-3; possibly TRBD1 for D (6 bases). V was trimmed by 3 bases and J by 4 bases, leaving 20 bases between them. This CDR3 region has 17 residues. Germline V gene data show CDR1 as SGDLS and CDR2 as YYNGEE. CDR3 loop: CASSAREGGSAGNTIYF. The CDR3 DNA follows: TGTGCCAGCAGCGCTCGGGAGGGGGGCTCGGCGGGAAACACCATATATTTT. The full variable domain, its missing parts supplied by reference TRBV9 and TRBJ1-3, is DSGVTQTPKHLITATGQRVTLRCSPRSGDLSVYWYQQSLDQGLQFLIQYYNGEERAKGNILERFSAQQFPDLHSELNLSSLELGDSALYFCASSAREGGSAGNTIYFGEGSWLTVV.

This chain connects TRBV2 to TRBJ1-1; maybe TRBD1 (6 bases). The V gene lost 4 bases and the J gene lost 11 bases, with 11 bases spanning the gap. The germline V gene has CDR1 SNHLY and CDR2 FYNNEI. This CDR3 contains 11 residues. Here the CDR3 reads CASSGDIRAFF. The CDR3 region has the DNA TGTGCCAGCAGTGGGGACATCCGCGCTTTCTTT. Full variable domain (missing parts from reference TRBV2 and TRBJ1-1): EPEVTQTPSHQVTQMGQEVILRCVPISNHLYFYWYRQILGQKVEFLVSFYNNEISEKSEIFDDQFSVERPDGSNFTLKIRSTKLEDSAMYFCASSGDIRAFFGQGTRLTVV.

V and J are TRBV5-6 and TRBJ1-5; D may be TRBD1 (6 bases). V was trimmed by 0 bases and J by 6 bases, leaving 10 bases between them. The V gene's germline CDR1 is SGHDT and CDR2 YYEEEE. The CDR3 has 14 amino acids. The CDR3 nucleotides are TGTGCCAGCAGCTTGGGGGGGGCTGGTCAGCCCCAGCATTTT. The encoded protein is CASSLGGAGQPQHF.

V is TRBV15 and J is TRBJ1-2, with 11 positions matching TRBD1. J gave up 5 bases and V 0 bases, and 11 bases lay outside the gene matches. CDR1 LNHNV and CDR2 YYDKDF come from the germline V gene (reference sequence). The CDR3 is made up of 18 amino acids. The CDR3 reads CATSRDQPGQGGRYGYTF. The CDR3 DNA sequence: TGTGCCACCAGCAGAGATCAGCCGGGACAGGGGGGGCGATATGGCTACACCTTC. Full variable domain (remainder filled in from reference TRBV15 and TRBJ1-2): DAMVIQNPRYQVTQFGKPVTLSCSQTLNHNVMYWYQQKSSQAPKLLFHYYDKDFNNEADTPDNFQSRRPNTSFCFLDIRSPGLGDTAMYLCATSRDQPGQGGRYGYTFGSGTRLTVV.

V usage is TRBV5-1 and J usage is TRBJ2-5, with unresolved D. This CDR3 region has 13 residues. V shed 2 bases and J shed 1 base, with 6 bases lying between them. Germline V lookup: CDR1 SGHRS, CDR2 YFSETQ. CDR3 in DNA: TGCGCCAGCAGCTTAAGGGTCCAAGAGACCCAGTACTTC. Amino acid sequence: CASSLRVQETQYF.

The V and J genes are TRBV27 and TRBJ2-5, with D perhaps assigned TRBD1 or TRBD2 (5 bases each). The assigned J gene may be wrong: the sequence end matches TRBJ2-7 better. Per the germline V gene, CDR1 is MNHEY and CDR2 is SMNVEV (reference sequence). The CDR3 totals 13 residues. The chain's CDR3 is CASSQTGLYEQYF. The CDR3 DNA is TGTGCCAGCAGTCAGACGGGGCTTTACGAGCAGTACTTC.

The V call is TRBV7-3, the J call TRBJ1-1; D remains unclear. CDR1 and CDR2 (germline): SGHTA, FQGTGA. V was trimmed by 2 bases and J by 1 base, leaving 5 bases between them. CDR3 length: 13 amino acids. This CDR3 reads CASSLEGNTEAFF. DNA of the CDR3: TGTGCCAGCAGCTTAGAGGGGAACACTGAAGCTTTCTTT.

The gene calls are TRBV19 and TRBJ2-2; 8 nucleotides line up with TRBD1. From germline, CDR1 is LNHDA and CDR2 SQIVND (reference sequence). V lost 7 bases to trimming and J lost 7 bases; unmatched junction nucleotides: 11. There are 15 residues in the CDR3. The CDR3 DNA sequence: TGTGCCAGTACGTCCTTGACAGGGGCGGACGGGGAGCTGTTTTTT. As protein: CASTSLTGADGELFF.